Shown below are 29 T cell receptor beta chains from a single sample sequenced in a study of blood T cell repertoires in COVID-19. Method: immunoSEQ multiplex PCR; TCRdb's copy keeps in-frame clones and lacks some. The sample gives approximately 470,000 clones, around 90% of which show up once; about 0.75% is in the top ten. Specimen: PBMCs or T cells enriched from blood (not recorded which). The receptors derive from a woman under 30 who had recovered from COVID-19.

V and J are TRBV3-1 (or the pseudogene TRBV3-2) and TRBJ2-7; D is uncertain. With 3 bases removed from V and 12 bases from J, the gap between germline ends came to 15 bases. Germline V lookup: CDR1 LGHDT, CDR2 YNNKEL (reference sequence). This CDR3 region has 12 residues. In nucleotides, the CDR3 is TGTGCCAGCAGCCAGGGTCCCGGAGATGCGTACTTC. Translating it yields CASSQGPGDAYF.

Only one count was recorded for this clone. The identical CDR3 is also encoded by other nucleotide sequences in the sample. CDR3 amino acids: CASSLQGTDTQYF. CDR3 in DNA: TGTGCCAGCAGCTTACAGGGAACAGATACGCAGTATTTT. This chain links TRBV7-3 with TRBJ2-3, with a tentative D call TRBD1 (5 bases). In germline, CDR1 is SGHTA, CDR2 FQGTGA. Trimming removed 2 bases at V and 3 bases at J, with 6 bases between. The CDR3 has 13 residues.

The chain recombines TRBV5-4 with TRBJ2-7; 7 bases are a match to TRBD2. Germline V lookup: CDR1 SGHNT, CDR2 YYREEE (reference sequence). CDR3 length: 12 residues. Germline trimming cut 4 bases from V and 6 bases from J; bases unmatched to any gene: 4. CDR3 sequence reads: CASSPGGGEQYF. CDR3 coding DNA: TGTGCCAGCAGCCCGGGCGGGGGCGAGCAGTACTTC.

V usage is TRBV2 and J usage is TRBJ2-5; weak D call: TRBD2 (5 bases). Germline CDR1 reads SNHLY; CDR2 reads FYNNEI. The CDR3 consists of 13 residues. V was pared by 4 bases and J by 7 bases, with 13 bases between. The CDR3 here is CASSGGDGRTQYF. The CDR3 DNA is TGTGCCAGCAGTGGTGGCGATGGGAGGACCCAGTACTTC.

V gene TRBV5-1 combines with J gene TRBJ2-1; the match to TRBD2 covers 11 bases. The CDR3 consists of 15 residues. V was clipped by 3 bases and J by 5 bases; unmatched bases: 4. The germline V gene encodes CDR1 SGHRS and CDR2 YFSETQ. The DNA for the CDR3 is TGCGCCAGCAGCTCCCTAGCGGGGGGCCACAATGAGCAGTTCTTC. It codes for CASSSLAGGHNEQFF.

The CDR3, as DNA: TGTGCCAGCAGCTGGGCCGGGACAGGGGGTTACAATGAGCAGTTCTTC. Translation: CASSWAGTGGYNEQFF. The chain carries TRBV5-4 and TRBJ2-1; 11 nucleotides align to TRBD1. CDR1 is SGHNT and CDR2 is YYREEE in the germline V gene (reference sequence). V was clipped by 3 bases and J by 4 bases; unmatched bases: 6. CDR3 length: 16 residues.

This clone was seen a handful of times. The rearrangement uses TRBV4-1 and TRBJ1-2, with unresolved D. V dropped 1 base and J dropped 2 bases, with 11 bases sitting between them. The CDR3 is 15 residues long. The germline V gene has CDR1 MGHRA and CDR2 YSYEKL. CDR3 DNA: TGCGCCAGCAGCCAAGGCGAGGGCAGCAACTATGGCTACACCTTC. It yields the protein CASSQGEGSNYGYTF.

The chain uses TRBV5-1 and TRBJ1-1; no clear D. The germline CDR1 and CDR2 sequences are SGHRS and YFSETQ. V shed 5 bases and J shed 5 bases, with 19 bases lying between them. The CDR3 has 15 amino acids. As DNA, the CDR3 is TGCGCCAGCAGGGCTGAGGAGGAAATGGGGACTGAAGCTTTCTTT. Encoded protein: CASRAEEEMGTEAFF.

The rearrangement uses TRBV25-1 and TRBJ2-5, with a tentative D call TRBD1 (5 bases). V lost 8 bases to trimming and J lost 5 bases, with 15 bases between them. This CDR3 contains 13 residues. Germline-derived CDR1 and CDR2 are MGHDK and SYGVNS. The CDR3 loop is CASGPRGAETQYF. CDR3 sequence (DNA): TGTGCCAGCGGTCCGCGTGGGGCTGAGACCCAGTACTTC.

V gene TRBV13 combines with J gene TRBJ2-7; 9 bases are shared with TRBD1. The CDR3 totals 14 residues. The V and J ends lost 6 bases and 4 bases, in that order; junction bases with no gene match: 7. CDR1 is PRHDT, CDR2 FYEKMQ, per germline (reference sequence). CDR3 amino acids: CASRRTGDRYEQYF. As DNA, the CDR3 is TGTGCCAGCAGACGGACAGGGGATAGATACGAGCAGTACTTC.

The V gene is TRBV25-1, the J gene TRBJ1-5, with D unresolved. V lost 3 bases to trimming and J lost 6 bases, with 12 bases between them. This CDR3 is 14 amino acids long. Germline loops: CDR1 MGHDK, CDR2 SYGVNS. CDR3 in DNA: TGTGCCAGCAGTGAGGAGGGAGCGGGTCAGCCCCAGCATTTT. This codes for CASSEEGAGQPQHF. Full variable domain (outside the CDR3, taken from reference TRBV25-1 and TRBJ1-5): EADIYQTPRYLVIGTGKKITLECSQTMGHDKMYWYQQDPGMELHLIHYSYGVNSTEKGDLSSESTVSRIRTEHFPLTLESARPSHTSQYLCASSEEGAGQPQHFGDGTRLSIL.

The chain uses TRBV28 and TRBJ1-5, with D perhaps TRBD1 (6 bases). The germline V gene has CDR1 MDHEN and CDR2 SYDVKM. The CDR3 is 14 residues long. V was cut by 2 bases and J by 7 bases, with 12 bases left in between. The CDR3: CASSLMTGSQPQHF. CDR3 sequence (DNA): TGTGCCAGCAGTTTAATGACAGGCAGCCAGCCCCAGCATTTT.

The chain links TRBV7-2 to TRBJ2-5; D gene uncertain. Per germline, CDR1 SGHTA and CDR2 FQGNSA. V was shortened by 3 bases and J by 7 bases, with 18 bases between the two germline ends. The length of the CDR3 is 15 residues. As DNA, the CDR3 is TGTGCCAGCAGCTTGGCTCGACTCGTTGAAGGGACCCAGTACTTC. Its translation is CASSLARLVEGTQYF.

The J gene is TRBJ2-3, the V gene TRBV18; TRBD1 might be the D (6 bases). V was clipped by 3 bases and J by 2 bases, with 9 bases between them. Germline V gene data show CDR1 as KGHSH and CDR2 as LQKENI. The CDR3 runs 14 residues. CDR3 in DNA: TGTGCCAGCTCACCCGACAGGAACACAGATACGCAGTATTTT. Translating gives CASSPDRNTDTQYF. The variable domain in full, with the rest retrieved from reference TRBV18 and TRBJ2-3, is NAGVMQNPRHLVRRRGQEARLRCSPMKGHSHVYWYRQLPEEGLKFMVYLQKENIIDESGMPKERFSAEFPKEGPSILRIQQVVRGDSAAYFCASSPDRNTDTQYFGPGTRLTVL.

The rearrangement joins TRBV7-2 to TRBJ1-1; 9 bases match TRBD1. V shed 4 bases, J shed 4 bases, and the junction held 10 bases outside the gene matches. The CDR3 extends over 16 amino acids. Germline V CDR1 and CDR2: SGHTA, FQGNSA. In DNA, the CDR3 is TGTGCCAGCAGCTCGGTAACCACAGGGGGCGTCACTGAAGCTTTCTTT. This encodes CASSSVTTGGVTEAFF.

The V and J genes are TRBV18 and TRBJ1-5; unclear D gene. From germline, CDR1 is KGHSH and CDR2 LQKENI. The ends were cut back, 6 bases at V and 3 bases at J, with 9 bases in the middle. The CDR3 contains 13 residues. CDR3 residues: CASSSSVNQPQHF. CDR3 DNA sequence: TGTGCCAGCTCGTCTAGTGTCAATCAGCCCCAGCATTTT.

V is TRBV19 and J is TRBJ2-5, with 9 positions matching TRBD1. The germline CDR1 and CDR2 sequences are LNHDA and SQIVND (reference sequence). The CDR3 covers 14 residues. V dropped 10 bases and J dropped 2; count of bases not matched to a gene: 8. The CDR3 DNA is TGTGCCACCACTTTGGGACAGGGTCAAGAGACCCAGTACTTC. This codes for CATTLGQGQETQYF.

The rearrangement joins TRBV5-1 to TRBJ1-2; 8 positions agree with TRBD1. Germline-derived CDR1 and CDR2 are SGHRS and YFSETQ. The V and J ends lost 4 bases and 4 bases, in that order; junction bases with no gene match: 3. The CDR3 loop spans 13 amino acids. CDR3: CASSPGQAYGYTF. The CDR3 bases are TGCGCCAGCAGCCCGGGACAGGCCTATGGCTACACCTTC.

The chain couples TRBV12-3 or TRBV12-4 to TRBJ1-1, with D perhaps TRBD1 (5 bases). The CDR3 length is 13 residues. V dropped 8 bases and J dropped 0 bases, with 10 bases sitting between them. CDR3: CASGGLLNTEAFF. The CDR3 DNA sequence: TGTGCCAGCGGGGGACTCCTGAACACTGAAGCTTTCTTT.

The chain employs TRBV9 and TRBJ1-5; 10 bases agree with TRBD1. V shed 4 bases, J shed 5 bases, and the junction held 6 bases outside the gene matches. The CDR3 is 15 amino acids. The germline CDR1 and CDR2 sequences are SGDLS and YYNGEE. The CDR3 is CASSRDRGLDQPQHF. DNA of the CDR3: TGTGCCAGCAGCCGCGACAGGGGGCTCGATCAGCCCCAGCATTTT.

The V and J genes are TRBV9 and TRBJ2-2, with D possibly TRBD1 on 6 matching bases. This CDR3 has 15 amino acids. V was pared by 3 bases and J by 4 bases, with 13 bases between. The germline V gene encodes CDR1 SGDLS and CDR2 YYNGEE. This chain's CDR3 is CASSADQGITGELFF. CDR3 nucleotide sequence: TGTGCCAGCAGCGCTGACCAGGGGATCACCGGGGAGCTGTTTTTT.

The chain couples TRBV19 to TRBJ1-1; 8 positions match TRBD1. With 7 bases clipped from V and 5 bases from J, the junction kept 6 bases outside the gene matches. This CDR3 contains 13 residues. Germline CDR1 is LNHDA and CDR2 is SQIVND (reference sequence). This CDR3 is CASTYRGSTEAFF. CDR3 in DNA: TGTGCCAGTACCTACAGGGGGTCAACTGAAGCTTTCTTT. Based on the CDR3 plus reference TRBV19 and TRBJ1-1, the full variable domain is DGGITQSPKYLFRKEGQNVTLSCEQNLNHDAMYWYRQDPGQGLRLIYYSQIVNDFQKGDIAEGYSVSREKKESFPLTVTSAQKNPTAFYLCASTYRGSTEAFFGQGTRLTVV.

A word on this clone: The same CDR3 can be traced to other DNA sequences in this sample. CDR3 in DNA: TGCGCCAGCAGCTTGGAGGCCGGGGGCAATCAGCCCCAGCATTTT. Protein sequence: CASSLEAGGNQPQHF. The genes are TRBV5-1 and TRBJ1-5; D remains unclear. Germline V gives CDR1 SGHRS, CDR2 YFSETQ. This CDR3 is built from 15 residues. Trimming cost V 0 bases and J 2 bases, with 9 bases left between them. The variable domain in full, with the rest retrieved from reference TRBV5-1 and TRBJ1-5, is KAGVTQTPRYLIKTRGQQVTLSCSPISGHRSVSWYQQTPGQGLQFLFEYFSETQRNKGNFPGRFSGRQFSNSRSEMNVSTLELGDSALYLCASSLEAGGNQPQHFGDGTRLSIL.

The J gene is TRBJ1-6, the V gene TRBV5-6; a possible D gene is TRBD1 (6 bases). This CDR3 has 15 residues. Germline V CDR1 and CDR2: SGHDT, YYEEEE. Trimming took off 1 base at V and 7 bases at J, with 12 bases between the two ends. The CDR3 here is CASSLSGARNSPLHF. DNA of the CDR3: TGTGCCAGCAGCTTGTCAGGGGCGCGCAATTCACCCCTCCACTTT.

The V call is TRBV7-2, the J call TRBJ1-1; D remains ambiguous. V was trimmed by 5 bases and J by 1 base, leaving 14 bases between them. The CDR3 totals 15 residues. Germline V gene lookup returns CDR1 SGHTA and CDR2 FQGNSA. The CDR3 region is CASSPSTRTNTEAFF. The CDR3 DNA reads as TGTGCCAGCAGCCCTTCTACCCGCACGAACACTGAAGCTTTCTTT.

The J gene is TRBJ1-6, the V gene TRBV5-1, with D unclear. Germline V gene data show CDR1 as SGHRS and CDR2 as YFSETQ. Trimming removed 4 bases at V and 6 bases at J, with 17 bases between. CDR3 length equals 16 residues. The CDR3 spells CASSLSGSGFNSPLHF. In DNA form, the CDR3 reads TGCGCCAGCAGCCTGTCGGGGTCGGGGTTTAATTCACCCCTCCACTTT.

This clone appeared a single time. CDR3 sequence reads: CAWSVEGAWGYTF. Written as DNA, the CDR3 is TGTGCCTGGAGTGTTGAAGGGGCTTGGGGCTACACCTTC. The chain uses TRBV30 and TRBJ1-2, with D possibly TRBD1 on 5 matching bases. Per germline, CDR1 GTSNPN and CDR2 SVGIG (reference sequence). V was shortened by 0 bases and J by 8 bases, with 13 bases between the two germline ends. The CDR3 loop spans 13 amino acids.

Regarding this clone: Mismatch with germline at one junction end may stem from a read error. In DNA form, the CDR3 reads TGTGCGCGGAACTCAGGGGGCGAAGGGGTTGCTTTT. It specifies CARNSGGEGVAF. The chain links TRBV30 to TRBJ2-3; 8 nucleotides agree with TRBD1. CDR1 is GTSNPN, CDR2 SVGIG, per germline (reference sequence). The CDR3 is 12 residues long.

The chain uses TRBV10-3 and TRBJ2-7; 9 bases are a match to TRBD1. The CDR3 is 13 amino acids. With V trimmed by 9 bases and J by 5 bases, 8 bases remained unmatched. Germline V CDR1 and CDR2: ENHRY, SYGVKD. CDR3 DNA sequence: TGTGCCATTGGGACAGGGACGGTTCACGAGCAGTACTTC. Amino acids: CAIGTGTVHEQYF.